This T cell receptor beta chain was sequenced in a study of cytomegalovirus exposure and HLA in healthy donors. With 60 Vbeta and 13 Jbeta primers, the PCR was carried out. The method was immunoSEQ multiplex PCR; TCRdb's version includes in-frame clones alone and lacks a portion of them. The sample lists 140,000 or so clones; over 80% were seen once. The source of this sequence is a female donor in good health and CMV-seronegative. Specimen: PBMCs.

The CDR3 region is CASSQELGTRPYEQYF. The CDR3 nucleotides read TGTGCCAGCAGCCAAGAACTCGGGACTAGGCCCTACGAGCAGTACTTC. The chain is built from TRBV4-2 and TRBJ2-7, with 8 positions matching TRBD2. The CDR3 extends over 16 amino acids. The J segment lost 2 bases and the V segment lost 0 bases, leaving 6 bases of the junction unmatched. Germline loops: CDR1 LGHNA, CDR2 YNFKEQ.